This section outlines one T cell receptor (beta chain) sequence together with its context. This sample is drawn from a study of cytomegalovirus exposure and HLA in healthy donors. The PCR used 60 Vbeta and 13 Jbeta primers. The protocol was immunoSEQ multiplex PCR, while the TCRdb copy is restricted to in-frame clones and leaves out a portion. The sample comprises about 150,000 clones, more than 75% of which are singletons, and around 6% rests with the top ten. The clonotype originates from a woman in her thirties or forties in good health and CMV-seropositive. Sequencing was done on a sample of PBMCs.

CDR3 sequence: CASSPGTGERRNTEAFF. The CDR3, as DNA: TGTGCCAGCAGCCCGGGGACAGGGGAAAGAAGGAACACTGAAGCTTTCTTT. The chain has TRBV7-9 and TRBJ1-1, with TRBD1 matching 10 bases. V was pared by 5 bases and J by 1 base, with 10 bases of the junction left unmatched. CDR1 is SEHNR and CDR2 is FQNEAQ in the germline V gene (reference sequence). This CDR3 comprises 17 residues.